This section outlines one T cell receptor (beta chain) sequence together with its context. Its binding antigen is unknown. The input lacks base qualities; no much larger clone sits a single base away. V lost 6 bases and J lost 3 bases, and the count of bases not matched to a germline gene is 9. Measured from the cysteine to the phenylalanine, the CDR3 is 15 residues long. The CDR3 DNA has 45 bases and is translated from base 1. Sequences SQVTM (CDR1) and ANQGSEA (CDR2) are obtained from the germline V gene. The sample is drawn from a study of blood T cells in healthy people across ages (dated by TCRdb to the mid-2010s). Study-level background: Template switching captured roughly one uniquely barcoded TCR beta cDNA molecule per two T cells in model experiments. The donors were split into four age groups: young (average about 16 years), middle-aged (more than 35), aged (more than 60) and long-lived (about 82). For two donors (one aged 18 to 29 and one aged 80 or older), the study analyzed two additional independent replicas of 1 million unique cDNA reads from the same blood draw. Donors of different ages were randomly distributed across sequencing lanes to avoid experimental bias. Using deep sequencing normalized with unique cDNA molecular identifiers, the study measured how TCR beta repertoire diversity changes with age. What the study reported, not specific to this receptor: The percentage of naive T cells measured by flow cytometry correlated strongly with observed TCR beta diversity. Observed TCR beta diversity per million T cells fell roughly linearly with age, and a significant reduction was already apparent by age roughly 41. Because profiling used bulk unsorted PBMCs, naive and antigen-experienced compartments could not be compared conclusively. Because donor CMV infection status was unknown, age-related changes in expanded clonotypes were potentially confounded. Compared with the aged group, more naive CD4+ T cells, fewer expanded clones and increased TCR diversity were shown by the long-lived group, suggesting age selection. Estimates of total diversity based on one million sequenced T cells were considered lower bounds and underestimates.

The method was 5' RACE. Sequencing was carried out with an Illumina HiSeq 2500. A second PCR of roughly 6 to 12 cycles was run with a J-beta primer mix and a sample-barcoded 5' primer. Each TCR beta cDNA molecule received a unique molecular identifier from a template-switch 5' adaptor carrying 12 random nucleotides. At least 3 million CDR3-containing paired-end reads were obtained from each sample. All of the RNA was converted into first-strand cDNA using the Mint cDNA synthesis kit, with a TRBC-specific oligonucleotide serving as the primer. Following uracil-DNA glycosylase treatment, all cDNA underwent a first 18-cycle PCR with the universal primers M1SS and BC2_uni_R. In the source study's methods: For normalization, 1 million high-quality reads were randomly selected from each sample, with every read carrying a distinct molecular identifier. Reads with shared molecular identifiers were discarded instead of being binned into consensus sequences. MiTCR, set to a Q25 quality threshold and the strictest error-elimination algorithm, was used for CDR3 identification, clonotype clustering and error correction. A nonparametric unseen species model with Euler transformation was used to estimate a lower bound on total TCR beta diversity. TCRdb reran the public reads through fastp at Q25 and MiXCR, keeping productive beta chains. Every distinct CDR3 protein forms one entry, paired with its most common genes and DNA. The V and J calls come from TCRdb's annotation, not from the publication. For this sample there are roughly 800,000 distinct CDR3 sequences; 55% to 70% appear just once. The ten largest make up around 20% of the sample.

The donors were under 40 Caucasian individuals from Russia, aged roughly 6 to 90 years, who were systemically healthy. Each donor gave about 11 milliliters of peripheral blood, drawn into EDTA-treated Vacutainer tubes. Ficoll-Paque density-gradient centrifugation was used to isolate PBMCs, with at least 6 million obtained per sample. Trizol reagent was used to extract total RNA from the PBMCs, yielding at least 5 micrograms per sample. For every donor, an aliquot of PBMCs went through flow cytometry to measure the percentages of naive CD45RAhigh/CD27high T cells. This clonotype originated in a man aged 25 to 40 in good health. The rearranged segments are TRBV29-1 and TRBJ1-5; 9 junctional bases match TRBD1. The specimen was blood. In nucleotides, the sequence is TGCAGCGTGGGAACCGGGACAGGGAACAATCAGCCCCAGCATTTT. Its coded protein is CSVGTGTGNNQPQHF.